What follows are 15 T cell receptor beta chains derived from one specimen sequenced in a study of cytomegalovirus exposure and HLA in healthy donors. 60 Vbeta and 13 Jbeta primers were used in PCR. Produced via immunoSEQ multiplex PCR; TCRdb's table is partial and in-frame only. The table lists 150,000 to 200,000 clones, around 80% of them singletons. The sample was PBMCs. These receptors were collected from a woman aged 55-70 years in good health and CMV-seropositive.

This clone was counted a single time. The chain joins TRBV27 to TRBJ2-7; D is perhaps TRBD2 (6 bases). Trimming stripped 8 bases from V and 2 bases from J, with 10 bases between. The germline CDR1 and CDR2 sequences are MNHEY and SMNVEV (reference sequence). The CDR3 has 12 amino acids. The DNA of the CDR3 is TGTGCCAGCGGCGGGGCTCCCTACGAGCAGTACTTC. Translation gives CASGGAPYEQYF.

The chain is built from TRBV11-1 and TRBJ2-3; 9 positions agree with TRBD1. The V and J ends lost 1 base and 6 bases, in that order; junction bases with no gene match: 2. CDR1 SGHAT and CDR2 FQDESV come from the germline V gene (reference sequence). The CDR3 has 14 amino acids. The CDR3 DNA sequence: TGTGCCAGCAGCTTAGGGACAGGGGCGGATACGCAGTATTTT. Residues: CASSLGTGADTQYF.

In this sample, this clone turned up once. The rearrangement uses TRBV6-6 and TRBJ1-3; D remains ambiguous. This CDR3 is 11 amino acids long. The ends were cut back, 5 bases at V and 7 bases at J, with 6 bases in the middle. Germline-derived CDR1 and CDR2 are MNHNY and SVGAGI (reference sequence). The CDR3 DNA follows: TGTGCCAGCAGTACCGGGAACACCATATATTTT. This translates into CASSTGNTIYF.

This chain links TRBV5-4 with TRBJ2-7; 8 bases line up with TRBD2. V was clipped by 4 bases and J by 4 bases; unmatched bases: 10. This CDR3 is built from 15 residues. CDR1 and CDR2 from the germline V gene are SGHNT and YYREEE (reference sequence). CDR3 nucleotide sequence: TGTGCCAGCAGCCCGGGGGGGGGCGGAGTGTACGAGCAGTACTTC. It encodes CASSPGGGGVYEQYF.

The chain has TRBV19 and TRBJ1-4; D may be TRBD1 (5 bases). V was pared by 7 bases and J by 8 bases, with 23 bases between. Germline CDR1 is LNHDA and CDR2 is SQIVND (reference sequence). The CDR3 spans 16 residues. CDR3 nucleotide sequence: TGTGCCAGTACCCGTTTGCCGGGACTTAAAGGGGAAAAACTGTTTTTT. Translated: CASTRLPGLKGEKLFF. The variable domain in full, with the rest retrieved from reference TRBV19 and TRBJ1-4, is DGGITQSPKYLFRKEGQNVTLSCEQNLNHDAMYWYRQDPGQGLRLIYYSQIVNDFQKGDIAEGYSVSREKKESFPLTVTSAQKNPTAFYLCASTRLPGLKGEKLFFGSGTQLSVL.

V is TRBV7-8 and J is TRBJ2-1, with 10 positions matching TRBD2. Per germline, CDR1 SGHVS and CDR2 FQNEAQ. The CDR3 consists of 16 residues. Trimming cost V 2 bases and J 6 bases; bases outside gene matches: 7. CDR3 in DNA: TGTGCCAGCAGCTTAAGGGGGACTAGCGCTCGCAATGAGCAGTTCTTC. It specifies CASSLRGTSARNEQFF.

The chain joins TRBV30 to TRBJ2-5; TRBD2 matches at 8 bases. CDR1 and CDR2 (germline): GTSNPN, SVGIG (reference sequence). Trimming at V came to 0 bases and at J to 4 bases, leaving 7 bases not matched to a gene. The CDR3 is 15 residues long. The CDR3 is CAWSVGTRGRETQYF. The CDR3, as DNA: TGTGCCTGGAGTGTAGGGACTAGGGGCCGAGAGACCCAGTACTTC.

The chain combines TRBV10-3 with TRBJ1-2; 7 nucleotides line up with TRBD1. CDR3 size: 15 residues. The J segment lost 0 bases and the V segment lost 4 bases, leaving 5 bases of the junction unmatched. Germline CDR1 ENHRY, CDR2 SYGVKD. CDR3 DNA sequence: TGTGCCATCAGTGGACAGGGAGACTCTAACTATGGCTACACCTTC. Amino acids: CAISGQGDSNYGYTF.

This rearrangement joins TRBV28 to TRBJ1-5, with 7 bases that match TRBD1. J gave up 4 bases and V 6 bases, and 3 bases lay outside the gene matches. The germline CDR1 and CDR2 sequences are MDHEN and SYDVKM. The CDR3 contains 13 residues. The CDR3 here is CASRGTANQPQHF. In DNA, the CDR3 is TGTGCCAGCAGGGGGACAGCTAATCAGCCCCAGCATTTT.

The chain employs TRBV7-2 and TRBJ2-3; D not resolved. The CDR3 consists of 15 residues. CDR1 is SGHTA and CDR2 is FQGNSA in the germline V gene. With 1 base removed from V and 2 bases from J, the gap between germline ends came to 10 bases. This CDR3 reads CASSLVAKNTDTQYF. The CDR3 DNA reads as TGTGCCAGCAGCTTAGTAGCTAAGAACACAGATACGCAGTATTTT. The full variable domain, with the rest looked up from reference TRBV7-2 and TRBJ2-3, is GAGVSQSPSNKVTEKGKDVELRCDPISGHTALYWYRQSLGQGLEFLIYFQGNSAPDKSGLPSDRFSAERTGGSVSTLTIQRTQQEDSAVYLCASSLVAKNTDTQYFGPGTRLTVL.

The rearrangement uses TRBV11-2 and TRBJ1-1; weak D call: TRBD1 (5 bases). Between the trimmed V and J ends, which lost 0 bases and 14 bases, there was a span of 16 bases. The V gene's germline CDR1 is SGHAT and CDR2 FQNNGV. CDR3 length equals 13 residues. CDR3 sequence reads: CASSLDAGRAEFF. CDR3 sequence (DNA): TGTGCCAGCAGCTTAGACGCTGGCAGGGCCGAATTCTTT.

This clone was counted only a few times. The chain is built from TRBV7-3 and TRBJ2-2; the D is unclear. CDR3 size: 14 residues. V lost 2 bases and J lost 4, with 8 bases in between. Looked up from germline, CDR1 is SGHTA and CDR2 is FQGTGA. In nucleotides, the CDR3 is TGTGCCAGCAGCTTACAGGCGCGCACCGGGGAGCTGTTTTTT. Its translation: CASSLQARTGELFF.

Comments on this clone: One end of the junction varies from germline; a read error may be responsible. This chain joins TRBV7-2 and TRBJ2-6; tentative D call: TRBD1 (6 bases). The germline CDR1 and CDR2 sequences are SGHTA and FQGNSA. CDR3 size: 20 residues. The CDR3 DNA reads TGTGCCAGCAGCGTAGCGCCGGGGACATGGGAGTTCTCTGGGGCCAACGTCCTGACTTTC. Encoded protein: CASSVAPGTWEFSGANVLTF.

The CDR3 is CASSLQGTRASGELFF. CDR3 in DNA: TGCGCCAGCAGCTTACAGGGGACACGGGCCTCCGGGGAGCTGTTTTTT. The gene calls are TRBV5-1 and TRBJ2-2; TRBD1 aligns across 7 bases. V lost 2 bases to trimming and J lost 6 bases; unmatched junction nucleotides: 10. The CDR3 totals 16 residues. Per the germline V gene, CDR1 is SGHRS and CDR2 is YFSETQ.

The chain uses TRBV11-3 and TRBJ1-4; the match to TRBD1 covers 8 bases. J gave up 4 bases and V 3 bases, and 7 bases lay outside the gene matches. Germline V gene data show CDR1 as SGHNT and CDR2 as YENEEA. The CDR3 has 16 residues. For the CDR3, the DNA is TGTGCCAGCAGCTTTGGTACAGGGGGTTATAATGAAAAACTGTTTTTT. This encodes CASSFGTGGYNEKLFF. Drawing the rest from reference TRBV11-3 and TRBJ1-4, the complete variable domain is EAGVVQSPRYKIIEKKQPVAFWCNPISGHNTLYWYLQNLGQGPELLIRYENEEAVDDSQLPKDRFSAERLKGVDSTLKIQPAELGDSAVYLCASSFGTGGYNEKLFFGSGTQLSVL.